Reported below is one T cell receptor (beta chain). This specimen comes from a study of blood T cell repertoires in COVID-19. Overall study context: T cells, B-cell-depleted T cells, or PBMCs provided the cDNA or gDNA that served as material.

Some clones are missing from TCRdb's copy, which holds only in-frame ones; the method was immunoSEQ multiplex PCR. The sample has 150,000 to 200,000 clones; about 90% are singletons. The receptor was derived from a man in his sixties with acute or convalescent COVID-19. Source material: peripheral blood.

The CDR3 loop reads CASSPGTSNQPQHF. For the CDR3, the DNA is TGTGCCAGCAGCCCCGGGACAAGCAATCAGCCCCAGCATTTT. The chain is built from TRBV6-5 and TRBJ1-5; D might be TRBD1 (6 bases). CDR1 MNHEY and CDR2 SVGAGI come from the germline V gene. Trimming took off 6 bases at V and 1 base at J, with 10 bases between the two ends. The CDR3 consists of 14 residues.